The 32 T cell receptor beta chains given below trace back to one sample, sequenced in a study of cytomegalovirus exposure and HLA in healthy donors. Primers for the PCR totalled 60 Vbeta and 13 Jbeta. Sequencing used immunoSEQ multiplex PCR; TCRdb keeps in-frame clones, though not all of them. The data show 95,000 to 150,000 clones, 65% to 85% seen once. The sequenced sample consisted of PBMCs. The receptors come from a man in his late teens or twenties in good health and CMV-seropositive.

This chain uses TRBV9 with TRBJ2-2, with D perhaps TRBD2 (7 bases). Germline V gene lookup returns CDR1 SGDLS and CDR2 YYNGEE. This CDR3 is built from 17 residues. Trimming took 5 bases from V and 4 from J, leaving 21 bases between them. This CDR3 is CASRRNRGGGGTGELFF. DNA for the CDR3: TGTGCCAGCAGGAGGAACCGCGGGGGCGGCGGCACCGGGGAGCTGTTTTTT.

The CDR3: CASSSDSGRDTEAFF. For the CDR3, the DNA is TGCGCCAGCAGCAGTGACAGCGGGAGGGACACTGAAGCTTTCTTT. The rearrangement uses TRBV5-1 and TRBJ1-1; D may be TRBD1 (5 bases). The germline CDR1 and CDR2 sequences are SGHRS and YFSETQ. Trimming removed 4 bases from V and 3 bases from J, with 16 bases in between. This CDR3 spans 15 amino acids.

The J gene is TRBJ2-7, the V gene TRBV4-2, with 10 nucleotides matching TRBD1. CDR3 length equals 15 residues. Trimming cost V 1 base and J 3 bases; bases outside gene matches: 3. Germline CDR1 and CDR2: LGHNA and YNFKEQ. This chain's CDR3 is CASSQGRTGGYEQYF. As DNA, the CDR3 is TGTGCCAGCAGCCAAGGTCGGACAGGGGGCTACGAGCAGTACTTC.

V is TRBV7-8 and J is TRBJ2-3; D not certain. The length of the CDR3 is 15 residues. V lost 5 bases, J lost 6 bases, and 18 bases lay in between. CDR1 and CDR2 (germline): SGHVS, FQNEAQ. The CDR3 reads CASSPARRRSDTQYF. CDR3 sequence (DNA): TGTGCCAGCAGCCCTGCCAGACGCCGGAGTGATACGCAGTATTTT.

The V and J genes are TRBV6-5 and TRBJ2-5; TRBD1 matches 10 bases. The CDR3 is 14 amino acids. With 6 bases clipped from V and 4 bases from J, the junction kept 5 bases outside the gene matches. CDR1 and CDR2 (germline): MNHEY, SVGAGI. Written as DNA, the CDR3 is TGTGCCAGCAGATACCGGGACAGGGGAGAGACCCAGTACTTC. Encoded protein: CASRYRDRGETQYF.

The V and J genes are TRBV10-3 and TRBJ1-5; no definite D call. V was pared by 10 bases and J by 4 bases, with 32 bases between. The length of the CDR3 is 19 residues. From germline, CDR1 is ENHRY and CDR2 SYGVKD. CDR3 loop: CATREGLLQITARNQPQHF. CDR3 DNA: TGTGCCACCCGGGAAGGTCTTCTCCAGATTACGGCCAGGAATCAGCCCCAGCATTTT.

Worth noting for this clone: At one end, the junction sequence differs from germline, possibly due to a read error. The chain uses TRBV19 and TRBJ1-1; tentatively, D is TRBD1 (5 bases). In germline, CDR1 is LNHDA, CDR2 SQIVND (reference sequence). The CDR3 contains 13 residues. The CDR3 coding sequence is TGTGCCAGTAGTCCGGCCCTTGACAGCCGAACCCTCTTT. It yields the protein CASSPALDSRTLF. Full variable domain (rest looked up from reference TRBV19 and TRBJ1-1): DGGITQSPKYLFRKEGQNVTLSCEQNLNHDAMYWYRQDPGQGLRLIYYSQIVNDFQKGDIAEGYSVSREKKESFPLTVTSAQKNPTAFYLCASSPALDSRTLFGQGTRLTVV.

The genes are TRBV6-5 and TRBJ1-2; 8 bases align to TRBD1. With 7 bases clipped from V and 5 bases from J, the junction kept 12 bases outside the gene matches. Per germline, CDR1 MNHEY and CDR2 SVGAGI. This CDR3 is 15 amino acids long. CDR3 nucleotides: TGTGCCAGCACCCAGGGGGCCGACCCTACTTATGGCTACACCTTC. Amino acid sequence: CASTQGADPTYGYTF.

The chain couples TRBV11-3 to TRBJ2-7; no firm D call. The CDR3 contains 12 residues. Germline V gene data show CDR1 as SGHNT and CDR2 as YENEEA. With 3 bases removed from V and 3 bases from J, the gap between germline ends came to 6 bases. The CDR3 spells CASSLNGYEQYF. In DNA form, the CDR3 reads TGTGCCAGCAGCTTGAACGGCTACGAGCAGTACTTC.

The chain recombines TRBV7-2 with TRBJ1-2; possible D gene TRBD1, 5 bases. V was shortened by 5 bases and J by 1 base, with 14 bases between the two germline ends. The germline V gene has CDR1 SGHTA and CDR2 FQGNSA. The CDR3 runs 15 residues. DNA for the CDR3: TGTGCCAGCAGCAAGACAGTTAATGTTAACTATGGCTACACCTTC. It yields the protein CASSKTVNVNYGYTF.

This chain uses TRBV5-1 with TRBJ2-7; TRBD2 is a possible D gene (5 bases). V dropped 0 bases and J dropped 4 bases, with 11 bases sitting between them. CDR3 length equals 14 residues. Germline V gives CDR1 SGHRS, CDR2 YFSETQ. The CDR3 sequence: CASSLAPGIYEQYF. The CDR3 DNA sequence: TGCGCCAGCAGCTTGGCGCCCGGGATTTACGAGCAGTACTTC.

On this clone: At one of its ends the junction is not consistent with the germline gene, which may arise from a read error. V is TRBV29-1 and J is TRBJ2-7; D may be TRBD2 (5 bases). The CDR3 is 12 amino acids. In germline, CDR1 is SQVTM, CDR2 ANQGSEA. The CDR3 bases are TGCGGCGTTTACGGGGAGCTGGGCGGGCAGTACTTC. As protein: CGVYGELGGQYF.

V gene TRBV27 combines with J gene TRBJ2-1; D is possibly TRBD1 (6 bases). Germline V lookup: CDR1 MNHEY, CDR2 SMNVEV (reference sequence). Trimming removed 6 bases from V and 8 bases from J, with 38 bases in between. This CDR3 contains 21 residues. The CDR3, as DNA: TGTGCCAGCAGCGGGGTTACCCCGGGACATCCTTTTGCCTTATTATATCATGAGCAGTTCTTC. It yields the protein CASSGVTPGHPFALLYHEQFF.

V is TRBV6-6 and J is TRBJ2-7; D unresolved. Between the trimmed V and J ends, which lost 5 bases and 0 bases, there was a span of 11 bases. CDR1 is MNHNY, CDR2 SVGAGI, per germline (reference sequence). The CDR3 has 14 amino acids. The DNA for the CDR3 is TGTGCCAGCAGTCCTCTTATATCCTCCTACGAGCAGTACTTC. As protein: CASSPLISSYEQYF.

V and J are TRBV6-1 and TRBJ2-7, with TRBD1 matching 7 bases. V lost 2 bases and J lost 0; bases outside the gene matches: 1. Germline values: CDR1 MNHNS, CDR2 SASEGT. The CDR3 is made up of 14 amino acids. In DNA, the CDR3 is TGTGCCAGCAGTGAACAGGGGGTCTCCTACGAGCAGTACTTC. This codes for CASSEQGVSYEQYF.

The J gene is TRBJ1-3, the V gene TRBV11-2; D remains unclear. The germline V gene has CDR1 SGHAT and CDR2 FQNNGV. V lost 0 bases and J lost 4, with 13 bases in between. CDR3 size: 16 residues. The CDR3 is CASSLDTAPRGNTIYF. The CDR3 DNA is TGTGCCAGCAGCTTAGATACAGCCCCAAGGGGAAACACCATATATTTT. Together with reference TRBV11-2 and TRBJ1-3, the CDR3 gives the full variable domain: EAGVAQSPRYKIIEKRQSVAFWCNPISGHATLYWYQQILGQGPKLLIQFQNNGVVDDSQLPKDRFSAERLKGVDSTLKIQPAKLEDSAVYLCASSLDTAPRGNTIYFGEGSWLTVV.

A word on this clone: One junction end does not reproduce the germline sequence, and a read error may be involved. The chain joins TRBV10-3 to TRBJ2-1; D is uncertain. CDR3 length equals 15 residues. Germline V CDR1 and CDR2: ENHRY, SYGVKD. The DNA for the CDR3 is TGTGCCATCAGTCTGCTCGGAGATACCTACAATGGGCAGTTCTTC. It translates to CAISLLGDTYNGQFF.

The CDR3 region has the DNA TGTGCCAGCAGCCCGCGGGGGGCCGGGACCGGGGAGCTGTTTTTT. This codes for CASSPRGAGTGELFF. This chain links TRBV5-4 with TRBJ2-2, with 8 bases fitting TRBD2. The J segment lost 5 bases and the V segment lost 4 bases, leaving 7 bases of the junction unmatched. This CDR3 has 15 residues. Germline V gene lookup returns CDR1 SGHNT and CDR2 YYREEE (reference sequence).

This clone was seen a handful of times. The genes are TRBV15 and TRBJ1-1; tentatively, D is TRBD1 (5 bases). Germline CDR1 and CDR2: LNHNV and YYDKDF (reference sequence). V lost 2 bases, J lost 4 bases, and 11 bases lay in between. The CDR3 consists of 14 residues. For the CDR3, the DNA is TGTGCCACCAGCAGAAATCAAGGGGTCACTGAAGCTTTCTTT. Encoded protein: CATSRNQGVTEAFF. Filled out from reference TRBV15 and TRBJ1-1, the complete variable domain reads DAMVIQNPRYQVTQFGKPVTLSCSQTLNHNVMYWYQQKSSQAPKLLFHYYDKDFNNEADTPDNFQSRRPNTSFCFLDIRSPGLGDTAMYLCATSRNQGVTEAFFGQGTRLTVV.

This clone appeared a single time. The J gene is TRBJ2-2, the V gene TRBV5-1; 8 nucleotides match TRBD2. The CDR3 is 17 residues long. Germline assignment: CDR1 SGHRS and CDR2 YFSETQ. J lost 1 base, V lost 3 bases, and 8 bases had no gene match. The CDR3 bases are TGCGCCAGCAGCTACCCAACTAGCGGCGTGAACACCGGGGAGCTGTTTTTT. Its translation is CASSYPTSGVNTGELFF.

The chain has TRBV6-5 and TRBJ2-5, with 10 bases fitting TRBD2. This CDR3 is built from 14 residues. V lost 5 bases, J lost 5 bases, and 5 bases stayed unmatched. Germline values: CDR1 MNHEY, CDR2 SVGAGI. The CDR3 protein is CASSLAGVWETQYF. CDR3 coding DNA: TGTGCCAGCAGTCTAGCGGGAGTGTGGGAGACCCAGTACTTC.

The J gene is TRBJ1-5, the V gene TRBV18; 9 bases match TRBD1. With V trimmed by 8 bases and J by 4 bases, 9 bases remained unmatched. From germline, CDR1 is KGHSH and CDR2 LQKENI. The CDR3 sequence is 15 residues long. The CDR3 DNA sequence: TGTGCCAGCCGTAAGACAGGGGGACTAAATCAGCCCCAGCATTTT. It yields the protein CASRKTGGLNQPQHF. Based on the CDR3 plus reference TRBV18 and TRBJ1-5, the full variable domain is NAGVMQNPRHLVRRRGQEARLRCSPMKGHSHVYWYRQLPEEGLKFMVYLQKENIIDESGMPKERFSAEFPKEGPSILRIQQVVRGDSAAYFCASRKTGGLNQPQHFGDGTRLSIL.

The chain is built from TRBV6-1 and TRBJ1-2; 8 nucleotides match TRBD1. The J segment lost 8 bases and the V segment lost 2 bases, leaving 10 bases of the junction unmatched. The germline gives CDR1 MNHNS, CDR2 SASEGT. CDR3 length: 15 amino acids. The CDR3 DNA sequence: TGTGCCAGCAGTGAACTCACGACAGGGGCTAAAGGCTACACCTTC. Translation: CASSELTTGAKGYTF.

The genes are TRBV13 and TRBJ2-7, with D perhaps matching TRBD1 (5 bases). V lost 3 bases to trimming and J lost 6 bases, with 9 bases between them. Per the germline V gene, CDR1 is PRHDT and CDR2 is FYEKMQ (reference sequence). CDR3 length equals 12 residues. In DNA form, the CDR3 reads TGTGCCAGCAGCTTCTGGGGCGGCGAGCAGTACTTC. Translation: CASSFWGGEQYF.

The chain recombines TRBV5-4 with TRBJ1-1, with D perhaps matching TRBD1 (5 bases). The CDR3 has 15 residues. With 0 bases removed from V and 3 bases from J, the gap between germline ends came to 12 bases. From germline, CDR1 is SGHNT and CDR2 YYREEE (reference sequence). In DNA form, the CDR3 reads TGTGCCAGCAGCTTGGGGCGGGGGACTGACACTGAAGCTTTCTTT. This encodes CASSLGRGTDTEAFF.

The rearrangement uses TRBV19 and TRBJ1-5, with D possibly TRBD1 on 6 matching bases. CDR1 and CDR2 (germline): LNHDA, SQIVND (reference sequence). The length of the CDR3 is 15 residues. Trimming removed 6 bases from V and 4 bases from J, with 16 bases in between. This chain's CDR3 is CASRKNTGFNQPQHF. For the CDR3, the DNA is TGTGCCAGTAGGAAGAATACAGGGTTTAATCAGCCCCAGCATTTT.

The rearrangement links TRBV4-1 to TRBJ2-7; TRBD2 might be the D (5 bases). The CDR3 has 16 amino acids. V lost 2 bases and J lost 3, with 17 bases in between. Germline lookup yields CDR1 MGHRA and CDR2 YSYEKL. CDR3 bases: TGCGCCAGCAGCCAACACCGACTACCGAATCACTACGAGCAGTACTTC. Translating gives CASSQHRLPNHYEQYF.

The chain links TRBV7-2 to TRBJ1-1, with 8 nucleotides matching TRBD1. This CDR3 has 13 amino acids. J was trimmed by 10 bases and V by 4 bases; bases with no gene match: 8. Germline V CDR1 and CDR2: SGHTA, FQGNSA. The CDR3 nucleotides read TGTGCCAGCAGCTCAGGGACAGGACGAAGAGCTTTCTTT. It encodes CASSSGTGRRAFF.

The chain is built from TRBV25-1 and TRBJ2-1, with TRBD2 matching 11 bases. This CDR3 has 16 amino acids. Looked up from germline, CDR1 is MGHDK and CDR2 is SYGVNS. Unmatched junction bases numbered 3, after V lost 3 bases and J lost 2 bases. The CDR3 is CASSDTSGSTYNEQFF. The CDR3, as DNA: TGTGCCAGCAGTGATACTAGCGGGAGTACCTACAATGAGCAGTTCTTC.

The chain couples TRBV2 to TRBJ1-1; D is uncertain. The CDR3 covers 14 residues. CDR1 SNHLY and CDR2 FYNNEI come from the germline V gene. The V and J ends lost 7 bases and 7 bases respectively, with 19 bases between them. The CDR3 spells CASKRTYLLSEAFF. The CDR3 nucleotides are TGTGCCAGCAAAAGGACTTACCTTCTCAGTGAAGCTTTCTTT.

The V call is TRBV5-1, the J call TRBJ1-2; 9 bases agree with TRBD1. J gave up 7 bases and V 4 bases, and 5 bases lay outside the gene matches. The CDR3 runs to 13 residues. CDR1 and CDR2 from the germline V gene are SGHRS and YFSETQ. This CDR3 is CASSRQGVRGYTF. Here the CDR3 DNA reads TGCGCCAGCAGCCGACAGGGGGTGCGTGGCTACACCTTC.

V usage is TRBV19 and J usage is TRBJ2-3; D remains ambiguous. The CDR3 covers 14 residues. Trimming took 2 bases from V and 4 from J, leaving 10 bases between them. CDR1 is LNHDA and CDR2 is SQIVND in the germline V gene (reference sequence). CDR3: CASSITAEADTQYF. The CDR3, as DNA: TGTGCCAGTAGTATAACGGCGGAAGCAGATACGCAGTATTTT.